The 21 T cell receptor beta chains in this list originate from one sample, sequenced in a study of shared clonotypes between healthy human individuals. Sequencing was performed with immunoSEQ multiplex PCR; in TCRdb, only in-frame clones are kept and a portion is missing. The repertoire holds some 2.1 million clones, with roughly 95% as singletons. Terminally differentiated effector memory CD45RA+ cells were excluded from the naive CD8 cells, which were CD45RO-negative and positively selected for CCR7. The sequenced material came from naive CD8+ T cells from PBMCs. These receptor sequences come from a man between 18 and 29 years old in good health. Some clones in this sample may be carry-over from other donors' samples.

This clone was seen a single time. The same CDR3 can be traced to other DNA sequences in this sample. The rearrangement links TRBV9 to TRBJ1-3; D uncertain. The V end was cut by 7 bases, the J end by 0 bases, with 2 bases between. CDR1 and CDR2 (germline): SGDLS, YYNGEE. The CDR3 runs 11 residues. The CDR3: CASSSGNTIYF. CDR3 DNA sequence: TGTGCCAGCTCCTCTGGAAACACCATATATTTT.

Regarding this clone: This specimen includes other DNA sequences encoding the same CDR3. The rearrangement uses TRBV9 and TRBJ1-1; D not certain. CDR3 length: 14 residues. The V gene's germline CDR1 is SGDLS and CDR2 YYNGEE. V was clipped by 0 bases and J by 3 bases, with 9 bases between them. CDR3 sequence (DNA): TGTGCCAGCAGCGTAGGACGAGGGCACACTGAAGCTTTCTTT. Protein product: CASSVGRGHTEAFF. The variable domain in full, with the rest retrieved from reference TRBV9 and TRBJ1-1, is DSGVTQTPKHLITATGQRVTLRCSPRSGDLSVYWYQQSLDQGLQFLIQYYNGEERAKGNILERFSAQQFPDLHSELNLSSLELGDSALYFCASSVGRGHTEAFFGQGTRLTVV.

DNA for the CDR3: TGTGCCAGTTCCGGGACTAGCGCCTACTACGAGCAGTACTTC. Amino acid sequence: CASSGTSAYYEQYF. This chain uses TRBV19 with TRBJ2-7; 10 bases agree with TRBD2. The CDR3 contains 14 residues. The germline gives CDR1 LNHDA, CDR2 SQIVND (reference sequence). J was trimmed by 3 bases and V by 8 bases; bases with no gene match: 7.

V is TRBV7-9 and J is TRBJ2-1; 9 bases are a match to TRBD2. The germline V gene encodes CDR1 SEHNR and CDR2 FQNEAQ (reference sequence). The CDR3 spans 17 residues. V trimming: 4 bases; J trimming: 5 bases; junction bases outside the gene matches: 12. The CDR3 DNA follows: TGTGCCAGCAGCTCCTCGCACATAGCGGGAGTTGACAATGAGCAGTTCTTC. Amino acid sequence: CASSSSHIAGVDNEQFF.

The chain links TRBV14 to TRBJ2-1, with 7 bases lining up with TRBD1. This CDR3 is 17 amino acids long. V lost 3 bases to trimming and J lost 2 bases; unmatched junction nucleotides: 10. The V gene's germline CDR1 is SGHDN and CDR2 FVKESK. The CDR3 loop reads CASSHQGVGHTYNEQFF. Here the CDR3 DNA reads TGTGCCAGCAGCCATCAGGGGGTGGGACATACCTACAATGAGCAGTTCTTC.

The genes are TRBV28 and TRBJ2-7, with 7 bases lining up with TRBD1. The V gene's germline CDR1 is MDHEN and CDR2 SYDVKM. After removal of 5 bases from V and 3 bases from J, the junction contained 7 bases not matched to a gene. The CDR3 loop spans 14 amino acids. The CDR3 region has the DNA TGTGCCAGCAGTCTTACAGGGGTGGACTACGAGCAGTACTTC. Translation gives CASSLTGVDYEQYF.

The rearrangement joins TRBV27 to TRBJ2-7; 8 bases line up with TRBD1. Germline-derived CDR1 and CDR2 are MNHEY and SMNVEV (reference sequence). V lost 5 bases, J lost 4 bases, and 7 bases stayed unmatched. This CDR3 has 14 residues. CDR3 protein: CASSTQGAVYEQYF. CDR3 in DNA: TGTGCCAGCAGTACCCAGGGGGCCGTTTACGAGCAGTACTTC.

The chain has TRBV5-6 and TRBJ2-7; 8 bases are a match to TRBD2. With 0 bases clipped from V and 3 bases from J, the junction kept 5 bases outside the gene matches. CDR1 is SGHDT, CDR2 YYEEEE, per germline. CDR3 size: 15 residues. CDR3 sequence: CASSLVGLAGYEQYF. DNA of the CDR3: TGTGCCAGCAGCTTGGTTGGGCTAGCGGGCTACGAGCAGTACTTC.

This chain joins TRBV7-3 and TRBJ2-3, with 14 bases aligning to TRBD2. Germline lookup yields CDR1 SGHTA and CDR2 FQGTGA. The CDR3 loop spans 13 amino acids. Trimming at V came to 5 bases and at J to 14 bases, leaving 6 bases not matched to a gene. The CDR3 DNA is TGTGCCAGCAGCCCGGGACTAGCGGGAGAAATGTATTTT. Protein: CASSPGLAGEMYF.

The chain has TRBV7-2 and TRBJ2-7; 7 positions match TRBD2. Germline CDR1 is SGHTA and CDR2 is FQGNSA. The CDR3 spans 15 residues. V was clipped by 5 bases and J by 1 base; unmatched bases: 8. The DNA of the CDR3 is TGTGCCAGCAGCCAGGGTCTAGCGGCTTCCTACGAGCAGTACTTC. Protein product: CASSQGLAASYEQYF.

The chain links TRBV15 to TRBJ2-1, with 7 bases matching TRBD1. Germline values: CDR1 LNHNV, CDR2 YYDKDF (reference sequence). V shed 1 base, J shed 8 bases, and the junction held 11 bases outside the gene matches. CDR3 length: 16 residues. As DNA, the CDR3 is TGTGCCACCAGCAGAGGTCCCGGGACAGAAGGGGATGAGCAGTTCTTC. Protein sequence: CATSRGPGTEGDEQFF.

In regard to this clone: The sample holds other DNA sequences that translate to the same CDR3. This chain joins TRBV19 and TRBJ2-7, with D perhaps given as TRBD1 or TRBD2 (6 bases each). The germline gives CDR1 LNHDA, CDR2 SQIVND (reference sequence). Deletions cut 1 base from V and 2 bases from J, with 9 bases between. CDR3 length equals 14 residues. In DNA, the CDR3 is TGTGCCAGTAGTATAGTCGGGGGCCCCTACGAGCAGTACTTC. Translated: CASSIVGGPYEQYF.

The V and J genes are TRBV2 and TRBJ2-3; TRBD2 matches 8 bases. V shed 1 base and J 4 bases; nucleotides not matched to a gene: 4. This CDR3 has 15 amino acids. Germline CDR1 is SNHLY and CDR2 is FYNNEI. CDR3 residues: CASSEGLAGSDTQYF. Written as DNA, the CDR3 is TGTGCCAGCAGTGAAGGGCTAGCGGGCTCAGATACGCAGTATTTT.

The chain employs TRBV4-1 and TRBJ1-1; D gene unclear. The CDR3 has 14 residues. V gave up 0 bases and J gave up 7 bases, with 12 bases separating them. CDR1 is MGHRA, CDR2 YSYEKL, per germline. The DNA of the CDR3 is TGCGCCAGCAGCCAAGAGGCCCCGGCCGGTGAAGCTTTCTTT. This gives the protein CASSQEAPAGEAFF.

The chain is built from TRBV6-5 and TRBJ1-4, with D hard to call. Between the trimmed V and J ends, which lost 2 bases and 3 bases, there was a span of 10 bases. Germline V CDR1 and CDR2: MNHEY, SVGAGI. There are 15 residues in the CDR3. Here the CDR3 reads CASSYVGSSNEKLFF. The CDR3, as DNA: TGTGCCAGCAGTTACGTCGGGAGTTCTAATGAAAAACTGTTTTTT.

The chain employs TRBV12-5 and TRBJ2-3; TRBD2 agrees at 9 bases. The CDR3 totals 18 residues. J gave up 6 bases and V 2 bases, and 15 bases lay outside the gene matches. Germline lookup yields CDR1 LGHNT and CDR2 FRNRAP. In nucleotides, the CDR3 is TGTGCTAGTGGTTTGACGTCGACTAGCGGTTCTCCCCATGATACGCAGTATTTT. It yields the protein CASGLTSTSGSPHDTQYF.

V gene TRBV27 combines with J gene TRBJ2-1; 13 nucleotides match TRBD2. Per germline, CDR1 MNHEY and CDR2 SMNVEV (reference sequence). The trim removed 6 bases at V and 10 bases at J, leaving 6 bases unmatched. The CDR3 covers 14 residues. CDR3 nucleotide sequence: TGTGCCAGCAGGGCGGGACTAGCGGGAAGCGAGCAGTTCTTC. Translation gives CASRAGLAGSEQFF.

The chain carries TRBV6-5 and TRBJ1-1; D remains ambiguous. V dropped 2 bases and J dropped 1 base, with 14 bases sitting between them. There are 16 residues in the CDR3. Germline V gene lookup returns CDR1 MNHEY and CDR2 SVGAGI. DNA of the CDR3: TGTGCCAGCAGTTACGAAGCTATTAAGGGGAACACTGAAGCTTTCTTT. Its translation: CASSYEAIKGNTEAFF.

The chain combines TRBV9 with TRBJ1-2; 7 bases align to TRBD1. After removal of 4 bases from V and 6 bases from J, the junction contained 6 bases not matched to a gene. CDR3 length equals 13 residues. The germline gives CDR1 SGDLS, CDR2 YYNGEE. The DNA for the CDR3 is TGTGCCAGCAGCTCCCTACAGGGGAATGGCTACACCTTC. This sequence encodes CASSSLQGNGYTF.

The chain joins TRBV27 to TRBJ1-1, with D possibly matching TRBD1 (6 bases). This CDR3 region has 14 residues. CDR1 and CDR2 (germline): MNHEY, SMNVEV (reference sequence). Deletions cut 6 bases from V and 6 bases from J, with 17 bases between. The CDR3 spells CASRADGGAPEAFF. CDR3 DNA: TGTGCCAGCAGAGCAGACGGGGGGGCCCCTGAAGCTTTCTTT.

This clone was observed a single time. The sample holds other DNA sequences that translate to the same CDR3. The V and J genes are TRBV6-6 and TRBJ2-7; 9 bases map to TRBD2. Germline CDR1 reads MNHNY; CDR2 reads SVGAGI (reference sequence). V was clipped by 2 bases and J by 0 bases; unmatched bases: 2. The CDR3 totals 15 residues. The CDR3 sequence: CASSYSGGTSYEQYF. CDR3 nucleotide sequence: TGTGCCAGCAGTTACAGCGGGGGGACCTCCTACGAGCAGTACTTC.